These 8 T cell receptor beta chains were sequenced from one sample in a study of brain T cells in children with intractable seizures. The time point denotes: blood from clinic visit 5 months post-surgery; TSC patient then seizure free. The data were produced by immunoSEQ multiplex PCR, yet TCRdb's version contains in-frame clones alone and is incomplete. The table records approximately 330,000 clones, 93% of them present only once. This specimen consisted of peripheral blood, obtained roughly 5 months after surgery. Every receptor here comes from a boy under two years old with tuberous sclerosis and intractable seizures.

The chain employs TRBV5-5 and TRBJ2-1; 8 bases agree with TRBD2. V lost 1 base, J lost 3 bases, and 0 bases stayed unmatched. This CDR3 spans 14 amino acids. The germline CDR1 and CDR2 sequences are SGHKS and YYEKEE (reference sequence). The CDR3 loop reads CASSLLAGYNEQFF. For the CDR3, the DNA is TGTGCCAGCAGCTTGCTAGCGGGCTACAATGAGCAGTTCTTC.

The rearrangement uses TRBV4-2 and TRBJ2-7; 7 positions agree with TRBD2. The ends lost 0 bases at V and 4 bases at J; junction bases unmatched: 3. The CDR3 spans 14 residues. Germline CDR1 LGHNA, CDR2 YNFKEQ. This chain's CDR3 is CASSQEERGYEQYF. The CDR3 DNA sequence: TGTGCCAGCAGCCAAGAAGAGCGGGGATACGAGCAGTACTTC.

V is TRBV3-1 (or the pseudogene TRBV3-2) and J is TRBJ1-5; D uncertain. The CDR3 length is 14 residues. CDR1 is LGHDT, CDR2 YNNKEL, per germline (reference sequence). V lost 0 bases to trimming and J lost 6 bases, with 9 bases between them. CDR3 amino acids: CASSQDWRLQPQHF. DNA for the CDR3: TGTGCCAGCAGCCAAGACTGGAGACTTCAGCCCCAGCATTTT.

The chain recombines TRBV4-1 with TRBJ2-4, with D unclear. Deletions cut 1 base from V and 0 bases from J, with 13 bases between. The CDR3 is made up of 17 amino acids. CDR1 is MGHRA and CDR2 is YSYEKL in the germline V gene. CDR3 DNA: TGCGCCAGCAGCCAAGTGAGCCTCGAACTAGCCAAAAACATTCAGTACTTC. Translated, it gives CASSQVSLELAKNIQYF.

This chain links TRBV27 with TRBJ1-1; 8 bases map to TRBD1. V shed 2 bases and J 1 base; nucleotides not matched to a gene: 3. This CDR3 comprises 15 residues. Germline V gives CDR1 MNHEY, CDR2 SMNVEV (reference sequence). The CDR3 DNA sequence: TGTGCCAGCAGTTTACAGGGGGCGCGGAACACTGAAGCTTTCTTT. Amino acids: CASSLQGARNTEAFF.

The chain couples TRBV6-4 to TRBJ2-3; tentatively, D is TRBD2 (6 bases). Per germline, CDR1 MRHNA and CDR2 SNTAGT. This CDR3 is built from 13 residues. Trimming removed 9 bases at V and 2 bases at J, with 12 bases between. The CDR3 region has the DNA TGTGCCAGTCGCCCTAGCGACACAGATACGCAGTATTTT. As protein: CASRPSDTDTQYF.

The chain's CDR3 is CASSIGKTGLYQPQHF. The DNA for the CDR3 is TGTGCCAGTAGTATAGGCAAGACAGGGCTTTACCAGCCCCAGCATTTT. The J gene is TRBJ1-5, the V gene TRBV19; 7 positions match TRBD1. CDR1 and CDR2 (germline): LNHDA, SQIVND (reference sequence). The CDR3 has 16 residues. After removal of 1 base from V and 7 bases from J, the junction contained 10 bases not matched to a gene.

The chain employs TRBV28 and TRBJ1-2; the match to TRBD1 covers 8 bases. This CDR3 spans 16 amino acids. The V gene end was trimmed by 3 bases and the J gene end by 5 bases; junction bases not matched to a gene: 11. Germline assignment: CDR1 MDHEN and CDR2 SYDVKM. CDR3 sequence reads: CASSFGTGSALYGYTF. The CDR3 bases are TGTGCCAGCAGTTTCGGGACAGGCTCGGCTCTTTATGGCTACACCTTC.